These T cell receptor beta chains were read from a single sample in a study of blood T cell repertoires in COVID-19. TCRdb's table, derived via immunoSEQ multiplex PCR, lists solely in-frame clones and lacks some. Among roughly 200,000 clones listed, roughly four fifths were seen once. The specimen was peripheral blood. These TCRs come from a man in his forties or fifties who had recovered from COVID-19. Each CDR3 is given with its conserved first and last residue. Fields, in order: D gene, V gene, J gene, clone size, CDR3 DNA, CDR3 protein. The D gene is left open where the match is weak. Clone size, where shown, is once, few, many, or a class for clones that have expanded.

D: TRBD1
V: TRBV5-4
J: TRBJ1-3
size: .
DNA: TGTGCCAGCAGCCAAGACAGGGGGCTGGATAACACCATATATTTT
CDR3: CASSQDRGLDNTIYF

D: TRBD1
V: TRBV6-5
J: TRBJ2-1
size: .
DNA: TGTGCCAGCATGGGACAGGGGGGCTACAATGAGCAGTTCTTC
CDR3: CASMGQGGYNEQFF

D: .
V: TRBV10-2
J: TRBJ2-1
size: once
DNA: TGCGCCAGCAAGTACCTATCTCAAGACAATGAGCAGTTCTTC
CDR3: CASKYLSQDNEQFF

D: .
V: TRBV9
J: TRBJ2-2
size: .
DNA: TGTGCCAGCAGCGTAGCTACCGGTGGGAACACCGGGGAGCTGTTTTTT
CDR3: CASSVATGGNTGELFF

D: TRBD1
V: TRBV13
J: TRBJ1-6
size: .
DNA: TGTGCCAGCAGCCACAGGGGGCAATCACCCCTCCACTTT
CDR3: CASSHRGQSPLHF

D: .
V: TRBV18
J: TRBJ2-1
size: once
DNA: TGTGCCAGCTCACGCGGGAACAATGAGCAGTTCTTC
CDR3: CASSRGNNEQFF

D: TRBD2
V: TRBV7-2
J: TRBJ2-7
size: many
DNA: TGTGCCAGCAGCTTAGGGGGTAGCGGGAGCTACGAGCAGTACTTC
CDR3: CASSLGGSGSYEQYF

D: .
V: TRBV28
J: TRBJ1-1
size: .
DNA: TGTGCCAGCAGTTTCCACAGAAGAGTAACTTTCTTT
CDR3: CASSFHRRVTFF

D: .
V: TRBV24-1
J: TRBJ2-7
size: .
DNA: TGTGCCACCAGTGATTTGACAGGGCGCGAGCAGTACTTC
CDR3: CATSDLTGREQYF

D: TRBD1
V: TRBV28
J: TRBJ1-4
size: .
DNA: TGTGCCAGCAGCCCCCCGGGACAGGTTAATGAAAAACTGTTTTTT
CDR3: CASSPPGQVNEKLFF

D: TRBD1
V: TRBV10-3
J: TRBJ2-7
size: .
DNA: TGTGCCATCAGTGAGTCCGGGGCGGGGACAGGTTCCTACGAGCAGTACTTC
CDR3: CAISESGAGTGSYEQYF

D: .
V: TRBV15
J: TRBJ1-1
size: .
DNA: TGTGCCACCAGCAGAGTTGACATGAACACTGAAGCTTTCTTT
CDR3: CATSRVDMNTEAFF

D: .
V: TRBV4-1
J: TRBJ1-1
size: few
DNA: TGCGCCAGCAGCCAAGAGAGGCGCCAGAACACTGAAGCTTTCTTT
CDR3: CASSQERRQNTEAFF

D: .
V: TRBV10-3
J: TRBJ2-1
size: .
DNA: TGTGCCATCAGTGAGTCGAAGGGGGAGTCGAGGAATGAGCAGTTCTTC
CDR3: CAISESKGESRNEQFF

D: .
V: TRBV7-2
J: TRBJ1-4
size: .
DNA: TGTGCCAGCAGCCCAGGGCCAACTAATGAAAAACTGTTTTTT
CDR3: CASSPGPTNEKLFF

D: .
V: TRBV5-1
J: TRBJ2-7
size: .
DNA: TGCGCCAGCAGCCCTACAGGGAGCGCCTACGAGCAGTACTTC
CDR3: CASSPTGSAYEQYF

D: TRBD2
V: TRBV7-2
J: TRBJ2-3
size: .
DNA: TGTGCCAGCAGCTCAGTGTGGCGGGAGGGCGCCGATACGCAGTATTTT
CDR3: CASSSVWREGADTQYF

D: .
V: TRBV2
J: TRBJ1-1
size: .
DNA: TGTGCCAGCAGTGAAGACGGAGCCGTGAGGGAAGCTTTCTTT
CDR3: CASSEDGAVREAFF

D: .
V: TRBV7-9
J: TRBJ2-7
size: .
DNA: TGTGCCAGCAGCTCATCGGGGGCCTACGAGCAGTACTTC
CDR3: CASSSSGAYEQYF

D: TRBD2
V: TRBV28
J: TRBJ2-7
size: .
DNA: TGTGCCAGCAGTTCTAGCGGGCGAGCCTACGAGCAGTACTTC
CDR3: CASSSSGRAYEQYF

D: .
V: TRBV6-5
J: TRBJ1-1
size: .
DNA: TGTGCCAGCAGTTGGGCCGGGAACACTGAAGCTTTCTTT
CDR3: CASSWAGNTEAFF

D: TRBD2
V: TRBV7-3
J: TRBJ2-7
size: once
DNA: TGTGCCAGCAGCTTACTAGCGGGAGTGGGCTACGAGCAGTACTTC
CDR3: CASSLLAGVGYEQYF

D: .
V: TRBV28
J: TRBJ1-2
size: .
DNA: TGTGCCAGCAGTTCCGTGGAGTATGGCTACACCTTC
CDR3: CASSSVEYGYTF

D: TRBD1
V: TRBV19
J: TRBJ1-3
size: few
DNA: TGTGCCAGTACGGACAGGGCTGGAAACACCATATATTTT
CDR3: CASTDRAGNTIYF

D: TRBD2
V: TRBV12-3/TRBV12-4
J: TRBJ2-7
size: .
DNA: TGTGCCAGCAGTCTCAGCGGGACGAGCCGGTACTTC
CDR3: CASSLSGTSRYF

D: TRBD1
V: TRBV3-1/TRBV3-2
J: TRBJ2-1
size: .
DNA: TGTGCCAGCAGCCGGACAGGGGGGTCTAGCTCCTACAATGAGCAGTTCTTC
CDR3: CASSRTGGSSSYNEQFF

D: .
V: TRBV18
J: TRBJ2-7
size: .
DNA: TGTGCCAGCTCGAGGGACTCGTTCTTGTACGAGCAGTACTTC
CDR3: CASSRDSFLYEQYF

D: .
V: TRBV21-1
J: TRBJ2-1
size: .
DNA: TGTGCCAGCGGCAAAACCCCAGGGGGCTCTCTCAATGAGCAGTTCTTC
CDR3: CASGKTPGGSLNEQFF

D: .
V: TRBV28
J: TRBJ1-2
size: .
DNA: TGTGCCAGCAGCTTCCTTGCTAACTATGGCTACACCTTC
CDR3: CASSFLANYGYTF

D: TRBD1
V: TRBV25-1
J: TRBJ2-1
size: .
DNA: TGTGCCAGCAGTGAATCTAGAGGACAGGGAGTTTTGAATGAGCAGTTCTTC
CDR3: CASSESRGQGVLNEQFF